Listed here are 10 T cell receptor beta chains from one sample, sequenced in a study of cytomegalovirus exposure and HLA in healthy donors. The PCR contained 60 Vbeta and 13 Jbeta primers. Data came from immunoSEQ multiplex PCR; TCRdb stores just in-frame clones and leaves some out. The sample yields approximately 140,000 clones, around 80% seen once. Sequenced: PBMCs. The receptors derive from a man aged 35-49 years in good health and CMV-seropositive.

A few counts support this clone. The chain is built from TRBV6-5 and TRBJ1-1; 10 positions agree with TRBD1. CDR1 is MNHEY, CDR2 SVGAGI, per germline. V was pared by 6 bases and J by 1 base, with 2 bases of the junction left unmatched. The CDR3 is 14 amino acids. The DNA for the CDR3 is TGTGCCAGCAGAGGGACAGGGGCGAACACTGAAGCTTTCTTT. Translating gives CASRGTGANTEAFF.

The chain has TRBV19 and TRBJ1-2; 10 bases are a match to TRBD1. Trimming took 4 bases from V and 7 from J; bases not matched to a gene: 12. The CDR3 spans 16 residues. CDR1 LNHDA and CDR2 SQIVND come from the germline V gene (reference sequence). The CDR3 is CASSSWTGTGERGYTF. The DNA of the CDR3 is TGTGCCAGTAGTAGTTGGACCGGGACAGGGGAGCGTGGCTACACCTTC.

The J gene is TRBJ1-5, the V gene TRBV10-3; 11 nucleotides match TRBD1. The junction had 8 bases not matched to a gene; V was cut back by 3 bases and J by 7 bases. The CDR3 length is 16 residues. Germline V gives CDR1 ENHRY, CDR2 SYGVKD. The CDR3 nucleotides are TGTGCCATCAGTGAAGGCGGGACAGGGGGTTGGCAGCCCCAGCATTTT. Amino acid sequence: CAISEGGTGGWQPQHF.

The chain combines TRBV5-1 with TRBJ2-5; a weak D match, TRBD2 (5 bases). The CDR3 consists of 15 residues. Germline loops: CDR1 SGHRS, CDR2 YFSETQ. The CDR3 is CATRPGGPIGETQYF. The CDR3 region has the DNA TGCGCGACAAGACCAGGCGGGCCAATAGGGGAGACCCAGTACTTC.

This chain uses TRBV6-5 with TRBJ2-1; TRBD2 matches at 10 bases. V lost 4 bases, J lost 9 bases, and 9 bases stayed unmatched. The CDR3 length is 15 residues. CDR1 MNHEY and CDR2 SVGAGI come from the germline V gene. In nucleotides, the CDR3 is TGTGCCAGCAGTTCACAGCGGGGGGGCCGGGGTGAGCAGTTCTTC. Translated, it gives CASSSQRGGRGEQFF.

This clone was detected once. The chain combines TRBV9 with TRBJ1-4; D unclear. Per germline, CDR1 SGDLS and CDR2 YYNGEE. V lost 0 bases, J lost 8 bases, and 14 bases lay in between. The CDR3 is 15 amino acids. This CDR3 is CASSVAARKWEKLFF. The CDR3 DNA follows: TGTGCCAGCAGCGTAGCTGCCAGAAAGTGGGAAAAACTGTTTTTT.

J is TRBJ2-1 and V is TRBV15; D not certain. The CDR3 has 18 residues. Trimming cost V 0 bases and J 2 bases, with 17 bases left between them. The V gene's germline CDR1 is LNHNV and CDR2 YYDKDF (reference sequence). CDR3 residues: CATSRDLSGQTTYNEQFF. CDR3 DNA: TGTGCCACCAGCAGAGATCTGAGTGGGCAGACAACCTACAATGAGCAGTTCTTC.

The V call is TRBV6-6, the J call TRBJ1-1; D is undetermined. V was trimmed by 0 bases and J by 0 bases, leaving 11 bases between them. The length of the CDR3 is 16 residues. The germline V gene encodes CDR1 MNHNY and CDR2 SVGAGI (reference sequence). The CDR3 here is CASSYSAGSMNTEAFF. The CDR3 DNA reads as TGTGCCAGCAGTTACTCGGCGGGGTCTATGAACACTGAAGCTTTCTTT.

This clone appeared a few times. This chain joins TRBV18 and TRBJ1-1; tentative D call: TRBD1 (5 bases). The ends were cut back, 5 bases at V and 5 bases at J, with 12 bases in the middle. The CDR3 sequence is 13 residues long. In germline, CDR1 is KGHSH, CDR2 LQKENI. Here the CDR3 reads CASSSTWTTEAFF. CDR3 DNA sequence: TGTGCCAGCTCAAGTACATGGACAACTGAAGCTTTCTTT.

The CDR3 sequence is CASSQGQGMNTEAFF. The CDR3 nucleotides read TGTGCCAGCAGCCAAGGACAGGGGATGAACACTGAAGCTTTCTTT. V and J are TRBV4-2 and TRBJ1-1; 8 bases align to TRBD1. V was pared by 1 base and J by 0 bases, with 1 base of the junction left unmatched. The CDR3 runs to 15 residues. CDR1 is LGHNA, CDR2 YNFKEQ, per germline.